This record concerns one TCR beta chain sequence. Its antigen is unknown. Base qualities are not at hand, and no much larger clone is one base apart. The cysteine opens and the phenylalanine closes a CDR3 of 14 amino acids. The entry retains the CDR3 DNA only, 42 bases that are in frame from base 1. According to the germline V gene, CDR1 reads WSHSY and CDR2 reads SAAADI. V loses 7 bases, J loses 8 bases, and the germline ends lie 18 bases apart. The CDR3 regions of human TCRbeta chains were analyzed by immunosequencing. As for the authors' bioinformatics: Repertoire TCRs were matched against a reference library of SARS-CoV-2-specific TCRs generated with the MIRA antigen-specificity platform. Breadth was defined as the fraction of unique TCRs that were SARS-CoV-2-associated. Depth was defined as the fraction of total T cells that were SARS-CoV-2-associated. Using the MIRA data, each spike-specific TCR was mapped to the spike region that the TCR reacts to and placed in a CD4 or CD8 class. Log10-transformed breadth and depth values were compared by one-way ANOVA with Sidak's multiple comparisons tests. What TCRdb holds here is the immuneACCESS table cut down to in-frame rearrangements. Part of the clones is not present; checked against another copy, under half of the missing clones reflect an unresolved V gene, and the others are unexplained. Clone size and the V and J calls come from that table; the DNA yielded D and trimming. The table for this sample lists about 130,000 clones; 80% to 90% of them were counted only once. The ten largest clones take up 20% to 25% of the sample.

Per the publication, the time point label means: baseline before first vaccination. The vaccinee samples were drawn from two UK trials, COV001 and COV002, one of which was a single-blind randomized controlled phase 2/3 trial testing AZD1222 (ChAdOx1 nCoV-19) in healthy adults. For TCRbeta chain sequencing, PBMC samples from trial participants were taken at day 0 and at day 28 after the second dose. The sample is drawn from a study of T cell responses to AZD1222 COVID-19 vaccine (dated by TCRdb to about 2021). At the level of the whole study: AZD1222 recipients given second doses at about 4 weeks or at about 12 weeks were pooled, since spike-specific TCR depth and breadth were not found to differ between the two schedules. Trial participants were enrolled by age into 18-55, 56-69 and 70-plus year subgroups, with about 150, 27 and 61 TCR-sequenced participants respectively. A total of around 240 trial participants underwent TCR sequencing, of whom 207 received two doses of AZD1222 and about 26 received two doses of the MenACWY control vaccine.

The paper as a whole reports these results and caveats: Participants were mostly white British, with more females than males. The authors suggested clonal diversity may have been underestimated. The 56-69-year group was small, and its depth increase did not reach significance, likely because of low power. Only 5 to 7 AZD1222 recipients were SARS-CoV-2 seropositive at baseline, limiting conclusions about previously exposed vaccinees. Because no samples from the day 14 peak response were available, repertoires could be characterized only after the peak T cell response. The vaccine-associated CD4 TCRs covered the entire spike protein, and the dominant responses fell in regions 160-218 and 743-854. Reportedly, close to half of the unique spike-specific TCRs recognized epitopes lying outside the regions that are mutated in the B.1.351 and B.1.1.7 variants. A significant rise in spike-specific TCR breadth and depth was observed after two AZD1222 doses relative to day 0 and relative to MenACWY recipients.

The specimen comprised peripheral blood, sampled on day 0 of AZD1222 vaccination. The sequence derives from an adult in good health. The sequence joins TRBV10-2 to TRBJ2-1, with the D call perhaps TRBD1 or TRBD2, as 5 bases match in each case. The CDR3 reads as follows: CASIPGPTRDEQFF. The DNA sequence is as follows: TGCGCCAGCATCCCGGGACCGACGCGCGATGAGCAGTTCTTC.